The 30 T cell receptor beta chains given below trace back to one sample, sequenced in a study of blood T cell repertoires in COVID-19. The method was immunoSEQ multiplex PCR; TCRdb's version includes in-frame clones alone and lacks a portion of them. The profile covers fewer than 140,000 clones, with 84% appearing a single time and 14% to 15% taken by the ten largest. The sequenced sample consisted of peripheral blood. The source is a woman aged 55-69 years with acute or convalescent COVID-19.

The J gene is TRBJ2-5, the V gene TRBV15; no firm D call. V lost 6 bases to trimming and J lost 0 bases, with 8 bases between them. The CDR3 sequence is 13 residues long. Germline CDR1 and CDR2: LNHNV and YYDKDF (reference sequence). CDR3 sequence (DNA): TGTGCCACCAGAAACGGGTACCAAGAGACCCAGTACTTC. Its protein is CATRNGYQETQYF.

The DNA for the CDR3 is TGCGCCAGCAGTACCGGGAACACTGAAGCTTTCTTT. Protein sequence: CASSTGNTEAFF. The V and J genes are TRBV10-2 and TRBJ1-1, with unresolved D. The CDR3 contains 12 residues. The ends were cut back, 5 bases at V and 1 base at J, with 5 bases in the middle. Per germline, CDR1 WSHSY and CDR2 SAAADI.

The chain carries TRBV6-1 and TRBJ1-1; no clear D gene. The CDR3 sequence is 13 residues long. Germline V CDR1 and CDR2: MNHNS, SASEGT. The V end lost 2 bases, the J end lost 3 bases, and 7 bases lay between the germline ends. The CDR3 DNA sequence: TGTGCCAGCAGTGAAATAACAGACACTGAAGCTTTCTTT. Amino acids: CASSEITDTEAFF.

This clone was seen a single time. V and J are TRBV7-8 and TRBJ2-7; possibly TRBD2 for D (7 bases). The germline CDR1 and CDR2 sequences are SGHVS and FQNEAQ. The CDR3 spans 17 residues. V lost 5 bases and J lost 0, with 20 bases in between. The CDR3, as DNA: TGTGCCAGCAGCCAGGGGCCCGGGGGGCTGACCTCCTACGAGCAGTACTTC. This encodes CASSQGPGGLTSYEQYF.

This chain connects TRBV6-2 or TRBV6-3 to TRBJ1-4, with unresolved D. The CDR3 spans 15 residues. Trimming took 4 bases from V and 8 from J, leaving 17 bases between them. Germline V lookup: CDR1 MNHEY, CDR2 SVGEGT. This CDR3 is CASSSAEGRTEKLFF. The DNA of the CDR3 is TGTGCCAGCAGTTCGGCGGAGGGCAGAACGGAAAAACTGTTTTTT.

The V call is TRBV2, the J call TRBJ2-7; a possible D gene is TRBD2 (6 bases). The length of the CDR3 is 14 residues. In germline, CDR1 is SNHLY, CDR2 FYNNEI. Trimming took off 7 bases at V and 0 bases at J, with 13 bases between the two ends. The CDR3 DNA is TGTGCCAGCAAAGGAGGGAATCCCTCCTACGAGCAGTACTTC. It specifies CASKGGNPSYEQYF.

V gene TRBV6-5 combines with J gene TRBJ2-7; maybe TRBD2 (5 bases). Germline V lookup: CDR1 MNHEY, CDR2 SVGAGI. V lost 7 bases and J 0 bases, leaving 16 bases between the germline ends. The CDR3 length is 15 residues. The CDR3, as DNA: TGTGCCAGCACATTTTCGGCGGGTGGCTCCTACGAGCAGTACTTC. Protein: CASTFSAGGSYEQYF.

This clone has a single count. The chain joins TRBV10-1 to TRBJ2-7; 8 bases are a match to TRBD1. Trimming cost V 8 bases and J 7 bases; bases outside gene matches: 13. The CDR3 runs to 14 residues. The germline CDR1 and CDR2 sequences are WNHNN and SYGVQD (reference sequence). CDR3 in amino acids: CASPPIDRGSEQYF. DNA of the CDR3: TGCGCCAGCCCCCCCATTGACAGGGGCTCAGAGCAGTACTTC.

This rearrangement joins TRBV29-1 to TRBJ2-1, with a tentative D call TRBD1 (5 bases). The CDR3 extends over 15 amino acids. The germline gives CDR1 SQVTM, CDR2 ANQGSEA. Trimming left V 4 bases short and J 3 bases short, with 16 bases between. The CDR3 DNA sequence: TGCAGCGTTGTGGGGCCTCTGGGCGGCTACAATGAGCAGTTCTTC. Encoded protein: CSVVGPLGGYNEQFF.

The chain carries TRBV5-1 and TRBJ1-1, with D maybe TRBD1 (6 bases). Germline V gene data show CDR1 as SGHRS and CDR2 as YFSETQ. V lost 4 bases and J 2 bases, leaving 12 bases between the germline ends. CDR3 length: 14 residues. CDR3 in amino acids: CASSNPQGNTEAFF. In DNA form, the CDR3 reads TGCGCCAGCAGCAACCCACAGGGAAACACTGAAGCTTTCTTT.

V and J are TRBV5-6 and TRBJ1-2; possibly TRBD1 for D (6 bases). V lost 2 bases and J 5 bases, leaving 10 bases between the germline ends. The CDR3 is 13 residues long. CDR1 and CDR2 from the germline V gene are SGHDT and YYEEEE. The DNA for the CDR3 is TGTGCCAGCAGCTTAATACAGGGATATGGCTACACCTTC. Protein product: CASSLIQGYGYTF.

J is TRBJ1-6 and V is TRBV19, with 8 bases matching TRBD1. The CDR3 is 15 residues long. The J segment lost 10 bases and the V segment lost 6 bases, leaving 11 bases of the junction unmatched. CDR1 is LNHDA, CDR2 SQIVND, per germline (reference sequence). This CDR3 is CASRNTGQGRSPLHF. Written as DNA, the CDR3 is TGTGCCAGTAGGAACACCGGACAGGGAAGATCACCCCTCCACTTT.

The chain joins TRBV5-4 to TRBJ1-6; possible D gene TRBD1, 6 bases. The CDR3 extends over 14 amino acids. Germline-derived CDR1 and CDR2 are SGHNT and YYREEE (reference sequence). Trimming removed 2 bases from V and 8 bases from J, with 11 bases in between. The CDR3 reads CASSLQGGHSPLHF. The CDR3 nucleotides read TGTGCCAGCAGCTTACAGGGCGGGCATTCACCCCTCCACTTT. Drawing the rest from reference TRBV5-4 and TRBJ1-6, the complete variable domain is ETGVTQSPTHLIKTRGQQVTLRCSSQSGHNTVSWYQQALGQGPQFIFQYYREEENGRGNFPPRFSGLQFPNYSSELNVNALELDDSALYLCASSLQGGHSPLHFGNGTRLTVT.

This clone was found once. The V and J genes are TRBV19 and TRBJ1-2; 7 bases align to TRBD1. The CDR3 sequence is 19 residues long. The junction had 22 bases not matched to a gene; V was cut back by 4 bases and J by 5 bases. CDR1 and CDR2 (germline): LNHDA, SQIVND (reference sequence). In DNA, the CDR3 is TGTGCCAGTAGTACTGATAGGACAGGATCACACCTCCGAATTTATGGCTACACCTTC. Its protein is CASSTDRTGSHLRIYGYTF.

The rearrangement links TRBV6-6 to TRBJ2-5; 12 nucleotides line up with TRBD2. Germline CDR1 reads MNHNY; CDR2 reads SVGAGI (reference sequence). Trimming cost V 4 bases and J 7 bases; bases outside gene matches: 7. This CDR3 contains 15 residues. The CDR3 loop reads CASSLASGGAGTQYF. The CDR3 DNA sequence: TGTGCCAGCAGTTTAGCTAGCGGGGGGGCGGGGACCCAGTACTTC.

A single count supports this clone. The V gene is TRBV27, the J gene TRBJ2-7; 8 positions match TRBD1. Germline CDR1 is MNHEY and CDR2 is SMNVEV (reference sequence). After removal of 0 bases from V and 2 bases from J, the junction contained 9 bases not matched to a gene. The length of the CDR3 is 17 residues. CDR3 coding DNA: TGTGCCAGCAGTTTATCGCACTCGACAGGGGCCCCCTACGAGCAGTACTTC. Its translation: CASSLSHSTGAPYEQYF.

This chain uses TRBV15 with TRBJ2-5; 7 bases are shared with TRBD1. The CDR3 has 15 residues. V trimming: 2 bases; J trimming: 2 bases; junction bases outside the gene matches: 5. Germline loops: CDR1 LNHNV, CDR2 YYDKDF (reference sequence). CDR3 in DNA: TGTGCCACCAGCAGAATGACACAGGGGCAAGAGACCCAGTACTTC. Its translation: CATSRMTQGQETQYF. Supplemented by reference TRBV15 and TRBJ2-5, the full variable domain reads DAMVIQNPRYQVTQFGKPVTLSCSQTLNHNVMYWYQQKSSQAPKLLFHYYDKDFNNEADTPDNFQSRRPNTSFCFLDIRSPGLGDTAMYLCATSRMTQGQETQYFGPGTRLLVL.

J is TRBJ2-6 and V is TRBV25-1; D uncertain. The length of the CDR3 is 15 residues. V was pared by 3 bases and J by 1 base, with 7 bases between. CDR1 is MGHDK, CDR2 SYGVNS, per germline. The CDR3 loop is CASSDQRSGANVLTF. In nucleotides, the CDR3 is TGTGCCAGCAGTGACCAGCGATCTGGGGCCAACGTCCTGACTTTC.

DNA for the CDR3: TGTGCCAGCAGTTACTCGTCGGGGGAAGCAGCTTTCTTT. Its translation: CASSYSSGEAAFF. V is TRBV6-5 and J is TRBJ1-1; D possibly corresponds to TRBD1 (5 bases). The CDR3 spans 13 residues. The V gene lost 0 bases and the J gene lost 10 bases, with 12 bases spanning the gap. Germline-derived CDR1 and CDR2 are MNHEY and SVGAGI.

The rearrangement joins TRBV27 to TRBJ2-5; TRBD1 might be the D (5 bases). Germline values: CDR1 MNHEY, CDR2 SMNVEV (reference sequence). With 1 base removed from V and 5 bases from J, the gap between germline ends came to 8 bases. The CDR3 loop spans 13 amino acids. This CDR3 reads CASSLWGKETQYF. The CDR3 DNA reads TGTGCCAGCAGTTTATGGGGCAAGGAGACCCAGTACTTC.

As to this clone: One end of the junction is discordant with germline, which a read error may explain. The CDR3 coding sequence is TGTGCCAGCAGCCTAAGAGGCAGCCGGGACAACTACTTC. As protein: CASSLRGSRDNYF. The chain uses TRBV4-2 and TRBJ1-2; the D gene is possibly TRBD1 (6 bases). CDR1 is LGHNA and CDR2 is YNFKEQ in the germline V gene. There are 13 residues in the CDR3.

The chain uses TRBV28 and TRBJ2-7; a weak D match, TRBD2 (5 bases). CDR1 and CDR2 from the germline V gene are MDHEN and SYDVKM. The germline V and J ends were trimmed by 8 bases and 2 bases, with 16 bases remaining between them. There are 14 residues in the CDR3. CDR3 in DNA: TGTGCCAGCGTGCCCAGCGGCAGAGCCTACGAGCAGTACTTC. Protein product: CASVPSGRAYEQYF.

This chain uses TRBV9 with TRBJ1-1; D is unclear. Trimming pared 4 bases from V and 11 bases from J, leaving 18 bases between. This CDR3 comprises 13 residues. The germline gives CDR1 SGDLS, CDR2 YYNGEE. CDR3 nucleotides: TGTGCCAGCAGCTCAACCCGGGAAAGTAGGGCTTTCTTT. Translation: CASSSTRESRAFF. The full variable domain, with the rest looked up from reference TRBV9 and TRBJ1-1, is DSGVTQTPKHLITATGQRVTLRCSPRSGDLSVYWYQQSLDQGLQFLIQYYNGEERAKGNILERFSAQQFPDLHSELNLSSLELGDSALYFCASSSTRESRAFFGQGTRLTVV.

In this sample, this clone turned up a few times. This chain links TRBV3-1 (or the pseudogene TRBV3-2) with TRBJ2-7, with TRBD1 as a possible D gene (5 bases). There are 11 residues in the CDR3. V dropped 5 bases and J dropped 6 bases, with 8 bases sitting between them. From germline, CDR1 is LGHDT and CDR2 YNNKEL (reference sequence). The CDR3 loop is CASSNQGEQYF. The CDR3 DNA reads TGTGCCAGCAGCAATCAGGGCGAGCAGTACTTC.

This chain connects TRBV10-3 to TRBJ2-1, with 10 bases fitting TRBD2. The CDR3 has 15 residues. Trimming cost V 6 bases and J 6 bases; bases outside gene matches: 8. Germline V gene sequence: CDR1 ENHRY, CDR2 SYGVKD. The CDR3 nucleotides read TGTGCCATCAGCAGAGCGGGAGGGCATTTCAATGAGCAGTTCTTC. This gives the protein CAISRAGGHFNEQFF.

The genes are TRBV10-3 and TRBJ2-7; D is ambiguous. The germline V and J ends were trimmed by 8 bases and 2 bases, with 7 bases remaining between them. Germline CDR1 and CDR2: ENHRY and SYGVKD. The CDR3 has 11 amino acids. CDR3 nucleotides: TGTGCCATCGGCCCAGCCTACGAGCAGTACTTC. Protein product: CAIGPAYEQYF.

The rearrangement joins TRBV6-6 to TRBJ2-5, with D tentatively TRBD1 (5 bases). This CDR3 region has 13 residues. CDR1 and CDR2 from the germline V gene are MNHNY and SVGAGI (reference sequence). Trimming took off 6 bases at V and 4 bases at J, with 12 bases between the two ends. This CDR3 reads CASSRDQGETQYF. CDR3 DNA sequence: TGTGCCAGCAGCCGCGACCAGGGAGAGACCCAGTACTTC.

This rearrangement joins TRBV6-4 to TRBJ1-6; D might be TRBD1 (6 bases). Germline V CDR1 and CDR2: MRHNA, SNTAGT. V dropped 6 bases and J dropped 5 bases, with 8 bases sitting between them. This CDR3 is 13 amino acids long. CDR3 nucleotides: TGTGCCAGCAGACACAGGGATAATTCACCCCTCCACTTT. Its translation: CASRHRDNSPLHF.

J is TRBJ1-3 and V is TRBV19; D is unresolved. CDR1 is LNHDA, CDR2 SQIVND, per germline (reference sequence). V dropped 6 bases and J dropped 1 base, with 7 bases sitting between them. The CDR3 is 13 amino acids. The CDR3 protein is CASSPGSGNTIYF. The CDR3 bases are TGTGCCAGTAGCCCGGGGTCTGGAAACACCATATATTTT.

This clone was seen a single time. J is TRBJ2-1 and V is TRBV19, with TRBD2 matching over 8 bases. This CDR3 spans 14 amino acids. V shed 8 bases and J 7 bases; nucleotides not matched to a gene: 10. The germline V gene encodes CDR1 LNHDA and CDR2 SQIVND (reference sequence). The CDR3 DNA reads TGTGCCAGTGGGGGAGCGGGGGTTGGAAATGAGCAGTTCTTC. Its protein product is CASGGAGVGNEQFF.